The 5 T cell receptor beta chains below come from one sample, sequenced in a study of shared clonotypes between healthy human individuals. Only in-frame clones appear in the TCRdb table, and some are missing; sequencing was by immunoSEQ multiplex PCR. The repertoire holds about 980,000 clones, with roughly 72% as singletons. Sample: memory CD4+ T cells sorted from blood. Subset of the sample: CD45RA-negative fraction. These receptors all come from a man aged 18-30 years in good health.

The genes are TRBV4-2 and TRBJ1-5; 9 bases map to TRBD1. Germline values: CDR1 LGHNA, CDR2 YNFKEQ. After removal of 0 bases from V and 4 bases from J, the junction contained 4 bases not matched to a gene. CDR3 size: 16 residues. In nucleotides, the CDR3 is TGTGCCAGCAGCCAAGATAGGGACAGGGCGAATCAGCCCCAGCATTTT. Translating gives CASSQDRDRANQPQHF.

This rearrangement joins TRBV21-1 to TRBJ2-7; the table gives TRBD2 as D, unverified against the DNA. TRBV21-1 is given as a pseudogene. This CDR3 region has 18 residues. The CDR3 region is CASSKARAGPWKVYEQYF. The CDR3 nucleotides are TGTGCCAGCAGCAAAGCGCGGGCTGGCCCATGGAAAGTCTACGAGCAGTACTTC.

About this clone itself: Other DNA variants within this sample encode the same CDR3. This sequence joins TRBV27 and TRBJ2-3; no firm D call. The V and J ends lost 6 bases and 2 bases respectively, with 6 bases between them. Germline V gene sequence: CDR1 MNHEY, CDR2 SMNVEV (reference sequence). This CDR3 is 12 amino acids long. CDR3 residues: CASSYSTDTQYF. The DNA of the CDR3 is TGTGCCAGCAGCTATTCCACAGATACGCAGTATTTT.

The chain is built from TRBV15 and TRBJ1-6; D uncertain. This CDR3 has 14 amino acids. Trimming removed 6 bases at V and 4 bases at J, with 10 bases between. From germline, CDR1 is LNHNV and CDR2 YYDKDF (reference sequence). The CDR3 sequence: CATRKPAYNSPLHF. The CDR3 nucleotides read TGTGCCACCAGAAAACCGGCTTATAATTCACCCCTCCACTTT. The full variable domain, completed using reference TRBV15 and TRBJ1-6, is DAMVIQNPRYQVTQFGKPVTLSCSQTLNHNVMYWYQQKSSQAPKLLFHYYDKDFNNEADTPDNFQSRRPNTSFCFLDIRSPGLGDTAMYLCATRKPAYNSPLHFGNGTRLTVT.

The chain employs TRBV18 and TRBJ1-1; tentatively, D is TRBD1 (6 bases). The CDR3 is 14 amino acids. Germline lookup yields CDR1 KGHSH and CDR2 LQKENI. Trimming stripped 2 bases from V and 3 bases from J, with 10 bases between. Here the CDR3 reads CASSPATGYTEAFF. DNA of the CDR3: TGTGCCAGCTCACCAGCGACAGGTTACACTGAAGCTTTCTTT.